The next 17 T cell receptor beta chains were all read from a single sample in a study of read filtering for tumor transcriptome and immune sequencing. This library used roughly 430 ng RNA and molecular barcoded adaptors spanning alpha/delta and beta/gamma chains. Using its own MiXCR run on the reads, TCRdb lists one record per CDR3 protein. The data hold about 54,000 distinct CDR3 sequences, with 10% to 15% observed a single time. Material: a population of CD138-negative cells sorted from bone marrow. These receptors came from a donor aged 40 or over with multiple myeloma.

In its sample, this clonotype was seen many times. The chain has TRBV29-1 and TRBJ2-1, with no clear D. V lost 0 bases and J 1 base, leaving 13 bases between the germline ends. CDR3 size: 16 residues. Germline lookup yields CDR1 SQVTM and CDR2 ANQGSEA. Here the CDR3 reads CSVEDHGPMSYNEQFF. Written as DNA, the CDR3 is TGCAGCGTTGAAGATCATGGACCTATGTCCTACAATGAGCAGTTCTTC.

This clonotype came up many times. The V call is TRBV5-1, the J call TRBJ2-5; 9 bases match TRBD1. The CDR3 extends over 15 amino acids. Germline CDR1 and CDR2: SGHRS and YFSETQ. V shed 0 bases and J 6 bases; nucleotides not matched to a gene: 6. This CDR3 reads CASSLEGTGFKTQYF. CDR3 sequence (DNA): TGCGCCAGCAGCTTGGAGGGGACAGGGTTCAAGACCCAGTACTTC.

This clonotype appeared many times. The J gene is TRBJ2-1, the V gene TRBV7-2; 10 bases match TRBD2. J gave up 8 bases and V 6 bases, and 10 bases lay outside the gene matches. Per the germline V gene, CDR1 is SGHTA and CDR2 is FQGNSA. The CDR3 runs to 15 residues. The CDR3 DNA is TGTGCCAGCAGTTTTGCAGCTAGCGGGGGCTATGAGCAGTTCTTC. It specifies CASSFAASGGYEQFF.

This sequence joins TRBV11-2 and TRBJ1-6, with no clear D. The CDR3 contains 14 residues. V was clipped by 2 bases and J by 10 bases, with 12 bases between them. Germline CDR1 SGHAT, CDR2 FQNNGV. The CDR3 DNA is TGTGCCAGCAGCTTAAGGGAGACCCGGTCACCCCTCCACTTT. Translating gives CASSLRETRSPLHF.

This clonotype was recorded many times. V and J are TRBV3-1 and TRBJ1-4, with no clear D. The germline CDR1 and CDR2 sequences are LGHDT and YNNKEL (reference sequence). The CDR3 sequence is 13 residues long. Trimming stripped 5 bases from V and 8 bases from J, with 12 bases between. The CDR3 coding sequence is TGTGCCAGCAGCTCAACTGCGCGGGAAAAACTGTTTTTT. This gives the protein CASSSTAREKLFF.

The table lists this clonotype with many counts. V gene TRBV28 combines with J gene TRBJ2-2; a possible D gene is TRBD2 (5 bases). The CDR3 loop spans 15 amino acids. The germline gives CDR1 MDHEN, CDR2 SYDVKM. The germline V and J ends were trimmed by 6 bases and 7 bases, with 18 bases remaining between them. This CDR3 is CASSAPGIINGELFF. CDR3 in DNA: TGTGCCAGCAGCGCTCCGGGAATAATAAACGGGGAGCTGTTTTTT.

This clonotype was seen at least ten times. This chain connects TRBV7-2 to TRBJ2-3; 9 bases are a match to TRBD2. This CDR3 has 14 amino acids. Germline V gene lookup returns CDR1 SGHTA and CDR2 FQGNSA. V shed 6 bases, J shed 5 bases, and the junction held 6 bases outside the gene matches. DNA of the CDR3: TGTGCCAGCAGACCTCGACTAGCGGTAGATACGCAGTATTTT. It is translated as CASRPRLAVDTQYF. The variable domain in full, completed from reference TRBV7-2 and TRBJ2-3, reads GAGVSQSPSNKVTEKGKDVELRCDPISGHTALYWYRQSLGQGLEFLIYFQGNSAPDKSGLPSDRFSAERTGGSVSTLTIQRTQQEDSAVYLCASRPRLAVDTQYFGPGTRLTVL.

This clonotype occurred many times. The chain couples TRBV14 to TRBJ1-1; no firm D call. Looked up from germline, CDR1 is SGHDN and CDR2 is FVKESK. CDR3 length equals 17 residues. V lost 6 bases and J 7 bases, leaving 27 bases between the germline ends. The CDR3 sequence: CASSSPLGRGRDFEAFF. In DNA, the CDR3 is TGTGCCAGCAGTTCACCCCTTGGGCGGGGAAGAGATTTTGAAGCTTTCTTT.

This clonotype was picked up many times. No conserved phenylalanine or tryptophan ends this CDR3, so it is likely a read error. J is TRBJ2-1 and V is TRBV10-3; maybe TRBD2 (6 bases). The CDR3 extends over 16 amino acids. The germline gives CDR1 ENHRY, CDR2 SYGVKD. Trimming stripped 3 bases from V and 5 bases from J, with 17 bases between. DNA for the CDR3: TGTGCCATCAGTGATCGGTCGTTAGCGGAGAACAATGAGCAGTTCCTC. The encoded protein is CAISDRSLAENNEQFL.

This clonotype was picked up many times. The genes are TRBV7-8 and TRBJ1-1; no definite D call. The CDR3 covers 13 residues. V gave up 3 bases and J gave up 1 base, with 6 bases separating them. CDR1 is SGHVS and CDR2 is FQNEAQ in the germline V gene. The CDR3 reads CASSLTRNTEAFF. In DNA, the CDR3 is TGTGCCAGCAGCTTGACAAGGAACACTGAAGCTTTCTTT. The full variable domain, rest sourced from reference TRBV7-8 and TRBJ1-1, is GAGVSQSPRYKVAKRGQDVALRCDPISGHVSLFWYQQALGQGPEFLTYFQNEAQLDKSGLPSDRFFAERPEGSVSTLKIQRTQQEDSAVYLCASSLTRNTEAFFGQGTRLTVV.

Regarding this clonotype: A junction boundary mismatches the germline segment, possibly from a read error. The rearrangement links TRBV3-1 to TRBJ2-1; D remains unclear. Germline V lookup: CDR1 LGHDT, CDR2 YNNKEL (reference sequence). The length of the CDR3 is 15 residues. CDR3 amino acids: CASNRSASSCNEQFF. The DNA for the CDR3 is TGTGCCAGCAACCGGAGCGCGAGCTCCTGCAATGAGCAGTTCTTC.

This clonotype has only a few counts. This chain uses TRBV19 with TRBJ1-5; 8 bases are a match to TRBD1. The V gene's germline CDR1 is LNHDA and CDR2 SQIVND (reference sequence). V lost 5 bases to trimming and J lost 2 bases; unmatched junction nucleotides: 11. This CDR3 contains 17 residues. CDR3 bases: TGTGCCAGTAGTCCCACCGACAGGGGAGGTGGCAATCAGCCCCAGCATTTT. Its protein is CASSPTDRGGGNQPQHF.

This clonotype showed up many times. The chain uses TRBV7-9 and TRBJ1-1, with no clear D. Germline CDR1 is SEHNR and CDR2 is FQNEAQ (reference sequence). V was trimmed by 4 bases and J by 2 bases, leaving 11 bases between them. The CDR3 loop spans 14 amino acids. CDR3 sequence (DNA): TGTGCCAGCAGCTCGCGGACGGTCAACACTGAAGCTTTCTTT. This sequence encodes CASSSRTVNTEAFF.

This clonotype was recorded many times. The chain recombines TRBV5-1 with TRBJ2-1; D unclear. Looked up from germline, CDR1 is SGHRS and CDR2 is YFSETQ. Trimming took off 1 base at V and 10 bases at J, with 12 bases between the two ends. The CDR3 has 13 residues. The CDR3 DNA follows: TGCGCCAGCAGCTTGTATACGACTCCCGAGCAGTTCTTC. Amino acid sequence: CASSLYTTPEQFF.

This clonotype was detected ten times or more. CDR3 DNA: TGTGCCAGCAGCCCGGGACAGGGATCTTTTGATCAGCCCCAGCATTTT. Translation: CASSPGQGSFDQPQHF. The chain has TRBV14 and TRBJ1-5, with 9 nucleotides matching TRBD1. This CDR3 has 16 amino acids. Germline V gene lookup returns CDR1 SGHDN and CDR2 FVKESK. V shed 4 bases and J 5 bases; nucleotides not matched to a gene: 9. Full variable domain (outside the CDR3, taken from reference TRBV14 and TRBJ1-5): EAGVTQFPSHSVIEKGQTVTLRCDPISGHDNLYWYRRVMGKEIKFLLHFVKESKQDESGMPNNRFLAERTGGTYSTLKVQPAELEDSGVYFCASSPGQGSFDQPQHFGDGTRLSIL.

This clonotype was counted ten times or more. The chain joins TRBV7-2 to TRBJ1-5; no reliable D call. Germline loops: CDR1 SGHTA, CDR2 FQGNSA. V was trimmed by 2 bases and J by 1 base, leaving 3 bases between them. This CDR3 is built from 13 residues. CDR3 sequence reads: CASSLSSNQPQHF. The CDR3 DNA sequence: TGTGCCAGCAGCTTATCGAGCAATCAGCCCCAGCATTTT.

As concerns this clonotype: This may come from a read error, since a much larger clone is one base off. The chain carries TRBV7-2 and TRBJ2-3; the D gene is possibly TRBD1 (6 bases). Germline values: CDR1 SGHTA, CDR2 FQGNSA. Between the trimmed V and J ends, which lost 5 bases and 4 bases, there was a span of 19 bases. The CDR3 loop spans 16 amino acids. The CDR3 protein is CASSPPGQPGSDTQYF. The CDR3 DNA follows: TGTGCCAGCAGCCCACCCGGACAGCCGGGGTCAGATACGCAGTATTTT.